This entry lists 22 T cell receptor beta chains sequenced from one sample in a study of blood T cell repertoires in COVID-19. Profiled with immunoSEQ multiplex PCR; TCRdb holds only in-frame clones, not every one. The table records about 180,000 clones, more than 75% of them present only once. The sample comprised PBMCs or T cells enriched from blood (not recorded which). Receptors were obtained from a man in his sixties who had been exposed to COVID-19.

This clone has a count of ten or more. The chain couples TRBV19 to TRBJ1-5, with TRBD1 identical over 9 bases. CDR3 length: 16 residues. The V gene end was trimmed by 5 bases and the J gene end by 6 bases; junction bases not matched to a gene: 11. CDR1 and CDR2 from the germline V gene are LNHDA and SQIVND (reference sequence). The CDR3 here is CASSASGTGMVQPQHF. In DNA, the CDR3 is TGTGCCAGTAGTGCCTCGGGGACAGGGATGGTTCAGCCCCAGCATTTT.

This clone was seen a single time. The chain employs TRBV4-1 and TRBJ1-2, with D tentatively TRBD1 (6 bases). Trimming shortened V by 4 bases and J by 0 bases, and 9 bases separated the two germline ends. This CDR3 is built from 14 residues. Germline assignment: CDR1 MGHRA and CDR2 YSYEKL. The DNA for the CDR3 is TGCGCCAGCAGCCGGGACATCCCTAACTATGGCTACACCTTC. This sequence encodes CASSRDIPNYGYTF.

The chain couples TRBV10-3 to TRBJ2-3; 12 nucleotides line up with TRBD2. The CDR3 is 15 residues long. Germline V gene data show CDR1 as ENHRY and CDR2 as SYGVKD. V gave up 10 bases and J gave up 5 bases; unmatched junction bases: 10. The CDR3 reads CATRTSGTDLDTQYF. The CDR3 coding sequence is TGTGCCACCCGGACTAGCGGGACGGACCTAGATACGCAGTATTTT.

This rearrangement joins TRBV11-3 to TRBJ2-7, with D perhaps TRBD1 (5 bases). The V gene lost 1 base and the J gene lost 2 bases, with 12 bases spanning the gap. Germline lookup yields CDR1 SGHNT and CDR2 YENEEA. This CDR3 is 15 amino acids long. The CDR3 nucleotides are TGTGCCAGCAGCTTAGTACAGGCTCCTCCCTACGAGCAGTACTTC. This translates into CASSLVQAPPYEQYF.

The chain carries TRBV19 and TRBJ2-1, with D unresolved. CDR3 length: 10 amino acids. V was pared by 9 bases and J by 2 bases, with 2 bases between. Germline-derived CDR1 and CDR2 are LNHDA and SQIVND (reference sequence). CDR3 sequence reads: CASTYNEQFF. The CDR3 DNA reads as TGTGCCAGCACCTACAATGAGCAGTTCTTC.

This clone was detected only a few times. The same CDR3 can be traced to other DNA sequences in this sample. This chain connects TRBV11-3 to TRBJ2-1; 7 bases agree with TRBD2. There are 16 residues in the CDR3. Germline CDR1 and CDR2: SGHNT and YENEEA. The junction had 7 bases not matched to a gene; V was cut back by 2 bases and J by 3 bases. In nucleotides, the CDR3 is TGTGCCAGCAGCTTAACTGGCGGGAGTAGCTACAATGAGCAGTTCTTC. Residues: CASSLTGGSSYNEQFF.

This clone has only a few counts. The chain combines TRBV19 with TRBJ2-6; D may be TRBD1 (6 bases). The V and J ends lost 4 bases and 3 bases respectively, with 16 bases between them. CDR3 length equals 17 residues. Per the germline V gene, CDR1 is LNHDA and CDR2 is SQIVND (reference sequence). Here the CDR3 DNA reads TGTGCCAGTAGTAGAGAACAGGGAATGAGTGGGGCCAACGTCCTGACTTTC. This gives the protein CASSREQGMSGANVLTF.

The chain links TRBV5-6 to TRBJ2-5; 7 positions agree with TRBD2. J lost 0 bases, V lost 4 bases, and 3 bases had no gene match. This CDR3 contains 14 residues. Germline CDR1 is SGHDT and CDR2 is YYEEEE. The CDR3 protein is CASSGSGHQETQYF. CDR3 DNA: TGTGCCAGCAGCGGTAGCGGGCACCAAGAGACCCAGTACTTC.

V gene TRBV13 combines with J gene TRBJ2-7; 9 positions match TRBD1. J was trimmed by 3 bases and V by 1 base; bases with no gene match: 1. Germline V CDR1 and CDR2: PRHDT, FYEKMQ (reference sequence). The CDR3 runs 14 residues. CDR3 nucleotide sequence: TGTGCCAGCAGCTTAGAGGGACAGGGCTACGAGCAGTACTTC. Protein: CASSLEGQGYEQYF.

V and J are TRBV6-5 and TRBJ2-5; D is possibly TRBD2 (5 bases). Trimming removed 6 bases from V and 7 bases from J, with 9 bases in between. The CDR3 extends over 11 amino acids. Germline lookup yields CDR1 MNHEY and CDR2 SVGAGI. The CDR3 is CASSAGVTQYF. CDR3 nucleotides: TGTGCCAGCAGCGCCGGGGTGACCCAGTACTTC.

This chain links TRBV6-2 or TRBV6-3 with TRBJ1-1; D might be TRBD1 (5 bases). The germline V and J ends were trimmed by 2 bases and 7 bases, with 17 bases remaining between them. Germline CDR1 MNHEY, CDR2 SVGEGT. The CDR3 has 15 residues. The CDR3 nucleotides are TGTGCCAGCAGTTACAGCCCCATCTCAGGGTATGAAGCTTTCTTT. The encoded protein is CASSYSPISGYEAFF.

This chain joins TRBV24-1 and TRBJ1-3, with 7 nucleotides matching TRBD1. Germline values: CDR1 KGHDR, CDR2 SFDVKD. The CDR3 spans 15 residues. With V trimmed by 4 bases and J by 4 bases, 6 bases remained unmatched. The CDR3 DNA sequence: TGTGCCACCAGTGACAGACAGGGTGTAGGAAACACCATATATTTT. Translated, it gives CATSDRQGVGNTIYF.

The V gene is TRBV7-9, the J gene TRBJ1-2; 8 nucleotides agree with TRBD1. Germline values: CDR1 SEHNR, CDR2 FQNEAQ (reference sequence). The CDR3 has 15 amino acids. Trimming took 0 bases from V and 8 from J; bases not matched to a gene: 8. The CDR3 sequence: CASSLAARGLGGYTF. In DNA form, the CDR3 reads TGTGCCAGCAGCTTAGCGGCCAGGGGGCTCGGCGGCTACACCTTC.

This chain uses TRBV19 with TRBJ2-2, with 10 bases aligning to TRBD2. Germline loops: CDR1 LNHDA, CDR2 SQIVND (reference sequence). The CDR3 consists of 16 residues. The V gene end was trimmed by 3 bases and the J gene end by 1 base; junction bases not matched to a gene: 2. CDR3 sequence (DNA): TGTGCCAGTAGTATGTCTAGCGGGAGGAACACCGGGGAGCTGTTTTTT. Residues: CASSMSSGRNTGELFF.

This clone has ten or more counts. The V gene is TRBV11-3, the J gene TRBJ2-2; 12 nucleotides match TRBD2. The trim removed 5 bases at V and 5 bases at J, leaving 15 bases unmatched. The germline gives CDR1 SGHNT, CDR2 YENEEA. This CDR3 has 19 residues. The CDR3 region is CASSPTMLAGGPVTGELFF. In DNA, the CDR3 is TGTGCCAGCAGCCCAACAATGCTAGCGGGAGGGCCCGTTACCGGGGAGCTGTTTTTT.

J is TRBJ2-3 and V is TRBV19; 8 nucleotides agree with TRBD1. The J segment lost 3 bases and the V segment lost 6 bases, leaving 8 bases of the junction unmatched. The germline V gene has CDR1 LNHDA and CDR2 SQIVND (reference sequence). The CDR3 sequence is 15 residues long. DNA for the CDR3: TGTGCCAGTAGCCCAGGGGGCTCCTGGACAGATACGCAGTATTTT. It encodes CASSPGGSWTDTQYF.

V usage is TRBV28 and J usage is TRBJ2-1; D might be TRBD1 (6 bases). The CDR3 sequence is 12 residues long. V dropped 4 bases and J dropped 9 bases, with 10 bases sitting between them. Germline V gene data show CDR1 as MDHEN and CDR2 as SYDVKM. In DNA form, the CDR3 reads TGTGCCAGCAGTTCACAGGGTATTGAGCAGTTCTTC. Translation gives CASSSQGIEQFF.

The genes are TRBV30 and TRBJ2-7; D might be TRBD1 (5 bases). The ends were cut back, 6 bases at V and 2 bases at J, with 14 bases in the middle. CDR1 and CDR2 from the germline V gene are GTSNPN and SVGIG (reference sequence). The CDR3 is 13 amino acids. The CDR3 region is CACHTGRPYEQYF. The CDR3 DNA sequence: TGTGCCTGCCACACAGGAAGACCCTACGAGCAGTACTTC.

This chain joins TRBV30 and TRBJ2-3; D gene uncertain. CDR1 and CDR2 from the germline V gene are GTSNPN and SVGIG (reference sequence). Trimming left V 4 bases short and J 0 bases short, with 8 bases between. The CDR3 is made up of 13 amino acids. CDR3: CAWKERSTDTQYF. CDR3 sequence (DNA): TGTGCCTGGAAGGAGAGGAGCACAGATACGCAGTATTTT.

V usage is TRBV6-2 or TRBV6-3 and J usage is TRBJ2-5; no clear D gene. V was pared by 0 bases and J by 3 bases, with 2 bases between. CDR3 length: 12 residues. In germline, CDR1 is MNHEY, CDR2 SVGEGT. CDR3 sequence reads: CASSYSEETQYF. DNA of the CDR3: TGTGCCAGCAGTTACTCCGAAGAGACCCAGTACTTC.

This chain links TRBV27 with TRBJ1-6; 10 bases agree with TRBD1. With V trimmed by 3 bases and J by 7 bases, 6 bases remained unmatched. The CDR3 covers 16 residues. CDR1 MNHEY and CDR2 SMNVEV come from the germline V gene (reference sequence). CDR3 protein: CASSFLTGGANSPLHF. Written as DNA, the CDR3 is TGTGCCAGCAGTTTCTTGACAGGGGGCGCAAATTCACCCCTCCACTTT.

Comment on this clone: Other DNA variants within this sample encode the same CDR3. The CDR3 nucleotides read TGCGCCAGCAGCCAAGGGACAGCAGGGACTGAAGCTTTCTTT. This encodes CASSQGTAGTEAFF. J is TRBJ1-1 and V is TRBV4-3, with D perhaps matching TRBD1 (6 bases). Germline V gene lookup returns CDR1 LGHNA and CDR2 YSLEER. Trimming pared 1 base from V and 5 bases from J, leaving 11 bases between. The length of the CDR3 is 14 residues.